This T cell receptor (beta chain) was sequenced during a study of regulatory T cells in long-lasting Graves disease. This clonotype was seen a few times. What it recognizes is unknown. Study-wide results and limits: Persistent Graves' patients showed reduced TCR diversity versus newly diagnosed patients. The study found persistent patients shared more public clonotypes (fewer than 3,000) than new patients (about 1,000).

Time point given: persistent/refractory GD, antithyroid drugs over 5 years with positive TRAb. From PBMCs, RNA was extracted and then used to make the TCR library. Clinicians diagnosed Graves' disease using American Thyroid Association guidelines. Staff drew around 10 milliliters of peripheral blood into EDTA tubes. Germline V gene sequence: CDR1 LGHNT, CDR2 FRNRAP. Deletions cut 5 bases from V and 11 bases from J, with 12 bases between. The CDR3 has 11 amino acids. Combining iRepertoire HTBI primers with Arm-PCR of CDR3 regions, the authors built TCR beta libraries. TCRdb called the multiplex PCR reads again in MiXCR, with one record for every CDR3 protein. The sample has 300,000 to 500,000 distinct CDR3 sequences; about 20% are singletons.

V usage is TRBV12-5 and J usage is TRBJ1-1; a possible D gene is TRBD1 (5 bases). This specimen was peripheral blood mononuclear cells (PBMCs), taken when the disease was refractory, from a patient treated with antithyroid drugs. This receptor was obtained from a female donor with Graves disease. The CDR3 nucleotides are TGTGCTAGTGGTATGGGGCGGGTGGCTTTCTTT. It encodes CASGMGRVAFF.